These 20 T cell receptor beta chains were sequenced from one sample in a study of Tregs in tolerant kidney transplant recipients. Profiling relied on immunoSEQ multiplex PCR, and the TCRdb table lists in-frame clones only, not all of them. The sample has 120,000 or so clones, around 91% seen once; the top ten hold roughly 0.63%. The sample comprised CD4+ T cells from blood. These receptors were obtained from a human donor in good health.

V gene TRBV5-1 combines with J gene TRBJ2-3, with 8 bases aligning to TRBD2. The CDR3 sequence is 16 residues long. Trimming took 2 bases from V and 5 from J; bases not matched to a gene: 10. Germline lookup yields CDR1 SGHRS and CDR2 YFSETQ. CDR3 residues: CASSFSAGVAGDTQYF. In nucleotides, the CDR3 is TGCGCCAGCAGCTTCTCAGCGGGAGTGGCAGGAGATACGCAGTATTTT. Together with reference TRBV5-1 and TRBJ2-3, the CDR3 gives the full variable domain: KAGVTQTPRYLIKTRGQQVTLSCSPISGHRSVSWYQQTPGQGLQFLFEYFSETQRNKGNFPGRFSGRQFSNSRSEMNVSTLELGDSALYLCASSFSAGVAGDTQYFGPGTRLTVL.

The chain carries TRBV5-4 and TRBJ2-5, with a tentative D call TRBD2 (5 bases). V was pared by 4 bases and J by 0 bases, with 13 bases between. This CDR3 spans 15 amino acids. Germline CDR1 and CDR2: SGHNT and YYREEE (reference sequence). The CDR3 DNA reads as TGTGCCAGCAGCCCCGTCGACGGGAACCAAGAGACCCAGTACTTC. Encoded protein: CASSPVDGNQETQYF.

The chain has TRBV2 and TRBJ2-1; TRBD2 agrees at 15 bases. Per the germline V gene, CDR1 is SNHLY and CDR2 is FYNNEI. V was clipped by 6 bases and J by 0 bases; unmatched bases: 9. This CDR3 is built from 19 residues. This CDR3 reads CASRGLAGGPGSSYNEQFF. As DNA, the CDR3 is TGTGCCAGCAGAGGACTAGCGGGGGGGCCGGGGAGCTCCTACAATGAGCAGTTCTTC.

This chain uses TRBV6-1 with TRBJ1-1, with D unresolved. V was cut by 2 bases and J by 4 bases, with 8 bases left in between. The CDR3 runs to 13 residues. The germline V gene encodes CDR1 MNHNS and CDR2 SASEGT. This CDR3 reads CASSEPRPTEAFF. CDR3 bases: TGTGCCAGCAGTGAACCCAGGCCCACTGAAGCTTTCTTT.

This clone has a single count. This chain uses TRBV30 with TRBJ1-3, with D possibly TRBD1 on 6 matching bases. V shed 3 bases and J shed 1 base, with 10 bases lying between them. This CDR3 comprises 14 residues. CDR1 GTSNPN and CDR2 SVGIG come from the germline V gene (reference sequence). This CDR3 is CAWRGGGSGNTIYF. The CDR3 DNA sequence: TGTGCCTGGAGGGGGGGCGGTTCTGGAAACACCATATATTTT.

The chain carries TRBV9 and TRBJ2-7, with a possible D match to TRBD1 (6 bases). Germline CDR1 and CDR2: SGDLS and YYNGEE. The CDR3 length is 15 residues. Trimming pared 1 base from V and 1 base from J, leaving 12 bases between. The CDR3 spells CASSVRQGSSYEQYF. Here the CDR3 DNA reads TGTGCCAGCAGCGTACGCCAGGGGTCTTCCTACGAGCAGTACTTC.

This chain uses TRBV18 with TRBJ2-4, with D hard to call. CDR1 is KGHSH and CDR2 is LQKENI in the germline V gene. The V end lost 4 bases, the J end lost 0 bases, and 13 bases lay between the germline ends. The CDR3 has 16 residues. CDR3 sequence (DNA): TGTGCCAGCTCACACTTACAAGACCTAGCCAAAAACATTCAGTACTTC. Translating it yields CASSHLQDLAKNIQYF.

As for this clone: In the same sample, other DNA sequences code for this CDR3. The chain links TRBV5-1 to TRBJ1-3, with D maybe TRBD1 (5 bases). CDR1 is SGHRS and CDR2 is YFSETQ in the germline V gene. The CDR3 is made up of 15 amino acids. V lost 0 bases and J 0 bases, leaving 7 bases between the germline ends. The CDR3 sequence is CASSLDGTSGNTIYF. The CDR3 nucleotides read TGCGCCAGCAGCTTGGACGGGACCTCTGGAAACACCATATATTTT.

The genes are TRBV27 and TRBJ2-7; 7 bases are shared with TRBD2. CDR1 is MNHEY, CDR2 SMNVEV, per germline (reference sequence). Trimming cost V 5 bases and J 0 bases; bases outside gene matches: 10. This CDR3 comprises 16 residues. The CDR3 loop is CASSTLVERGSYEQYF. DNA for the CDR3: TGTGCCAGCAGTACCCTCGTGGAGCGGGGCTCCTACGAGCAGTACTTC.

The chain couples TRBV29-1 to TRBJ2-3; possibly TRBD2 for D (6 bases). Germline CDR1 SQVTM, CDR2 ANQGSEA. The CDR3 contains 13 residues. V lost 5 bases and J 7 bases, leaving 16 bases between the germline ends. The CDR3 spells CSVRTRDFHTQYF. In nucleotides, the CDR3 is TGCAGCGTTCGGACACGGGACTTCCATACGCAGTATTTT.

This clone was found once. V and J are TRBV28 and TRBJ2-5; the match to TRBD1 covers 9 bases. CDR1 MDHEN and CDR2 SYDVKM come from the germline V gene. The J segment lost 4 bases and the V segment lost 6 bases, leaving 6 bases of the junction unmatched. The CDR3 runs 14 residues. Here the CDR3 reads CASRGDRVGETQYF. The CDR3 DNA follows: TGTGCCAGCAGAGGGGACAGGGTCGGAGAGACCCAGTACTTC. The complete variable domain, with remaining parts taken from reference TRBV28 and TRBJ2-5, reads DVKVTQSSRYLVKRTGEKVFLECVQDMDHENMFWYRQDPGLGLRLIYFSYDVKMKEKGDIPEGYSVSREKKERFSLILESASTNQTSMYLCASRGDRVGETQYFGPGTRLLVL.

V and J are TRBV6-5 and TRBJ2-1, with D perhaps TRBD1 or TRBD2 (5 bases each). The V and J ends lost 5 bases and 7 bases respectively, with 18 bases between them. The CDR3 loop spans 15 amino acids. Germline assignment: CDR1 MNHEY and CDR2 SVGAGI. In nucleotides, the CDR3 is TGTGCCAGCAGTCTCGGGGCGGAGTTGTGGAATGAGCAGTTCTTC. This translates into CASSLGAELWNEQFF.

The chain couples TRBV7-9 to TRBJ2-3; D perhaps matches TRBD2 (7 bases). CDR1 and CDR2 (germline): SEHNR, FQNEAQ (reference sequence). V shed 5 bases and J shed 2 bases, with 17 bases lying between them. This CDR3 is built from 16 residues. CDR3 coding DNA: TGTGCCAGCAGCGTGGAGGGGGGGCGGTCCACAGATACGCAGTATTTT. Amino acids: CASSVEGGRSTDTQYF.

This clone was seen just once. CDR3 protein: CASSPDHGGYTF. The CDR3 nucleotides read TGTGCCAGCAGCCCCGACCACGGTGGCTACACCTTC. The rearrangement uses TRBV4-2 and TRBJ1-2; D not resolved. This CDR3 spans 12 amino acids. The germline V gene encodes CDR1 LGHNA and CDR2 YNFKEQ. V lost 4 bases to trimming and J lost 7 bases, with 10 bases between them.

V is TRBV7-6 and J is TRBJ1-2, with D possibly matching TRBD1 (5 bases). Between the trimmed V and J ends, which lost 1 base and 4 bases, there was a span of 10 bases. The CDR3 contains 14 residues. Germline V lookup: CDR1 SGHVS, CDR2 FNYEAQ. CDR3 nucleotide sequence: TGTGCCAGCAGCTTAGTTACAGGCACCTATGGCTACACCTTC. It encodes CASSLVTGTYGYTF.

This chain uses TRBV7-2 with TRBJ2-7; no clear D. The CDR3 contains 14 residues. CDR1 SGHTA and CDR2 FQGNSA come from the germline V gene. Deletions cut 2 bases from V and 1 base from J, with 9 bases between. DNA of the CDR3: TGTGCCAGCAGCTTACAAGGGTTATCCTACGAGCAGTACTTC. Its translation is CASSLQGLSYEQYF.

This chain connects TRBV12-5 to TRBJ2-7; D is ambiguous. This CDR3 contains 12 residues. The V gene's germline CDR1 is LGHNT and CDR2 FRNRAP. The V end was cut by 0 bases, the J end by 4 bases, with 4 bases between. CDR3 sequence: CASGLVQYEQYF. In DNA, the CDR3 is TGTGCTAGTGGTTTGGTCCAATACGAGCAGTACTTC.

This clone came up once. The rearrangement links TRBV6-6 to TRBJ1-1; D is perhaps TRBD1 (5 bases). This CDR3 contains 13 residues. V lost 2 bases, J lost 2 bases, and 6 bases lay in between. Germline CDR1 reads MNHNY; CDR2 reads SVGAGI (reference sequence). CDR3 bases: TGTGCCAGCAGTTACCAGGGAAACACTGAAGCTTTCTTT. Translating gives CASSYQGNTEAFF.

J is TRBJ2-5 and V is TRBV11-3; D may be TRBD1 (6 bases). CDR1 SGHNT and CDR2 YENEEA come from the germline V gene. The V gene lost 5 bases and the J gene lost 5 bases, with 15 bases spanning the gap. The CDR3 sequence is 14 residues long. CDR3 region: CASSTYRDPETQYF. The CDR3 DNA follows: TGTGCCAGCAGCACCTACAGGGATCCGGAGACCCAGTACTTC.

This chain uses TRBV5-1 with TRBJ2-1, with D tentatively TRBD1 (6 bases). The CDR3 has 16 amino acids. Trimming left V 4 bases short and J 2 bases short, with 16 bases between. Germline assignment: CDR1 SGHRS and CDR2 YFSETQ. CDR3 loop: CASSLFLDSTYNEQFF. For the CDR3, the DNA is TGCGCCAGCAGCCTATTTTTGGACAGTACCTACAATGAGCAGTTCTTC.